This TCR beta chain was identified during a study of blood T cells in healthy people across ages. At least 5 micrograms of total RNA were extracted per sample. Primed by a sample-barcoded 5' primer and a J-beta primer mix, a second PCR proceeded for about 6 to 11 cycles. Per-sample output comprised a minimum of 2.5 million paired-end reads containing CDR3. TCRdb re-called the 5' RACE reads through MiXCR, storing one row per CDR3 protein. The sample shows hundreds of thousands of distinct CDR3 sequences, 22% of them seen only once. The origin of this receptor is a man in his 70s in good health. The sequencing input was blood.

The CDR3 loop reads CASSISAASTEAFF. The CDR3 DNA is TGTGCCAGTAGTATATCGGCCGCGAGTACTGAAGCTTTCTTT. The chain recombines TRBV19 with TRBJ1-1; D not certain. Trimming shortened V by 2 bases and J by 5 bases, and 12 bases separated the two germline ends. This CDR3 is built from 14 residues. The germline V gene has CDR1 LNHDA and CDR2 SQIVND (reference sequence).